The clone carrying this TCR beta chain was counted a single time. Trimming took 3 bases from V and 3 from J; bases not matched to a gene: 8. The germline gives CDR1 MNHEY, CDR2 SMNVEV (reference sequence). The CDR3 contains 16 residues. This sample was included in a study of T cell changes during pregnancy in multiple sclerosis. TCRdb keeps only in-frame clones here, not all; method: immunoSEQ multiplex PCR. The sample has roughly 60,000 clones, around nine tenths seen once; the top ten hold approximately 1.4%. Sequencing used peripheral blood, obtained in the second trimester of pregnancy. The chain links TRBV27 to TRBJ2-7; 10 bases align to TRBD1. The TCR was taken from a female donor with multiple sclerosis, enrolled in a pregnancy study. This CDR3 reads CASSFYGTGANYEQYF. In nucleotides, the CDR3 is TGTGCCAGCAGTTTCTACGGGACAGGGGCCAACTACGAGCAGTACTTC.